This T cell receptor (beta chain) was sequenced during a study of blood T cell repertoires in COVID-19. Study details: Samples of COVID-19 (acute and convalescent) were obtained from the United States, Italy and Spain. From T cells, B-cell-depleted T cells, or PBMCs came the material, which was cDNA or gDNA.

TCRdb keeps only in-frame clones here, not all; method: immunoSEQ multiplex PCR. The data show roughly 220,000 clones, about 85% seen once. The CDR3 extends over 13 amino acids. The germline V gene has CDR1 MNHEY and CDR2 SVGAGI. With 5 bases clipped from V and 6 bases from J, the junction kept 2 bases outside the gene matches. Enrolment of Seattle patients took place during active infection, and they were followed longitudinally. This chain uses TRBV6-5 with TRBJ2-2, with 8 nucleotides matching TRBD2. This clonotype originated in a woman between 45 and 60 years old with COVID-19, enrolled during active disease. Sequencing was carried out using peripheral blood. The CDR3 bases are TGTGCCAGCAGTACGGGGGGGGCCGGGGAGCTGTTTTTT. It is translated as CASSTGGAGELFF.